Reported below is one T cell receptor beta chain. V lost 5 bases, J lost 0 bases, and 20 bases lay in between. Germline loops: CDR1 MNHEY, CDR2 SMNVEV (reference sequence). The CDR3 runs 19 residues. Participants reported their clinical history, and cohort assignment relied on those reports. This entry comes from a study of blood T cell repertoires in COVID-19. In the study overall: COVID-19 samples from acute and convalescent phases originated in the United States, Italy and Spain.

Generated by immunoSEQ multiplex PCR, the TCRdb table keeps only in-frame clones and is missing some. The table has about 220,000 clones, roughly nine tenths seen once. This receptor was identified in a woman aged 18-35 years in a cohort exposed to, infected with or recovered from COVID-19 (not recorded which). The V call is TRBV27, the J call TRBJ2-6; possibly TRBD1 for D (5 bases). Sequenced sample: PBMCs or T cells enriched from blood (not recorded which). CDR3 nucleotide sequence: TGTGCCAGCAGTACCTTACGACAGAGTACTTCCTCTGGGGCCAACGTCCTGACTTTC. Its protein product is CASSTLRQSTSSGANVLTF.